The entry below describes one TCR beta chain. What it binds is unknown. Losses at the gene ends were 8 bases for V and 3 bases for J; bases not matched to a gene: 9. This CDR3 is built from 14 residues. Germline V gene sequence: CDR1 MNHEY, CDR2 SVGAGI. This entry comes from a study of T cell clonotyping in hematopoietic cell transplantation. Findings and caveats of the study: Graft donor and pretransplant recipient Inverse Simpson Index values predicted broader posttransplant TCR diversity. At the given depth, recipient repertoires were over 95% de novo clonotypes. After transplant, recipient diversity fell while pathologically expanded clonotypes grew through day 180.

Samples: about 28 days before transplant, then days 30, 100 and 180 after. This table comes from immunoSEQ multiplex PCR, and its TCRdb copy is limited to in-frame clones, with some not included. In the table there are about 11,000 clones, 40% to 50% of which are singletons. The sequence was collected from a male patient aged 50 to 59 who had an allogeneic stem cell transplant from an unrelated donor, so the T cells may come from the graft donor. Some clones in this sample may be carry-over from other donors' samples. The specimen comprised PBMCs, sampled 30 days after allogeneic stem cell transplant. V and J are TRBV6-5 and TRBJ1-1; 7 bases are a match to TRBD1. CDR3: CASRFKDRDTEAFF. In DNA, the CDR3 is TGTGCCAGCCGGTTTAAAGACAGGGACACTGAAGCTTTCTTT.